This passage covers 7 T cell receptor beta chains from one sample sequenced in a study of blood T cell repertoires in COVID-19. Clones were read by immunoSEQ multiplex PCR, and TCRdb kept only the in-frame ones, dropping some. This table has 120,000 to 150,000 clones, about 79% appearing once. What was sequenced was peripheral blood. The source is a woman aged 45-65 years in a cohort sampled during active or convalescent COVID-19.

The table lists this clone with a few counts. CDR3 nucleotide sequence: TGTGCCAGCAGTGGAGGGCAACAGTCGGAAAAACTGTTTTTT. Translation gives CASSGGQQSEKLFF. The genes are TRBV2 and TRBJ1-4; no reliable D call. Germline CDR1 is SNHLY and CDR2 is FYNNEI. The germline V and J ends were trimmed by 4 bases and 8 bases, with 14 bases remaining between them. The CDR3 is 14 amino acids. Full variable domain (rest looked up from reference TRBV2 and TRBJ1-4): EPEVTQTPSHQVTQMGQEVILRCVPISNHLYFYWYRQILGQKVEFLVSFYNNEISEKSEIFDDQFSVERPDGSNFTLKIRSTKLEDSAMYFCASSGGQQSEKLFFGSGTQLSVL.

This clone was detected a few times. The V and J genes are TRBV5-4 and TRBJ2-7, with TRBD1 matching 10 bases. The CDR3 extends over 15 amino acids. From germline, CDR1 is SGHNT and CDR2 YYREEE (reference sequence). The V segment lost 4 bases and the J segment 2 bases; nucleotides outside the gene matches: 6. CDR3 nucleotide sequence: TGTGCCAGCAGCAGCCGGACAGGGGGACCCTACGAGCAGTACTTC. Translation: CASSSRTGGPYEQYF.

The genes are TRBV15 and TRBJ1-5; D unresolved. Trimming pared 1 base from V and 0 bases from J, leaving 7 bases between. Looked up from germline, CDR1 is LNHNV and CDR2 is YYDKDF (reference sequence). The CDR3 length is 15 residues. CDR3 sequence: CATSRARLSNQPQHF. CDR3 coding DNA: TGTGCCACCAGCAGAGCCAGGCTTAGCAATCAGCCCCAGCATTTT.

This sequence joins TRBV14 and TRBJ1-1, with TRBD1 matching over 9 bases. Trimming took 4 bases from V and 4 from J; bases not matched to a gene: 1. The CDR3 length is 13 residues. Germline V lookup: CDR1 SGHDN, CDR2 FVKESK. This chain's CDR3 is CASSLQGATEAFF. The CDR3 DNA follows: TGTGCCAGCAGCCTACAGGGGGCCACTGAAGCTTTCTTT.

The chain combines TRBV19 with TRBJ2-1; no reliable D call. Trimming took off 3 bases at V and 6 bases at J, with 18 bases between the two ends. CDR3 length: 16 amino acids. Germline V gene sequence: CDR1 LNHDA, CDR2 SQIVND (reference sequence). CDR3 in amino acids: CASSIPTRDWVNEQFF. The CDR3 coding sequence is TGTGCCAGTAGTATCCCGACACGCGATTGGGTCAATGAGCAGTTCTTC.

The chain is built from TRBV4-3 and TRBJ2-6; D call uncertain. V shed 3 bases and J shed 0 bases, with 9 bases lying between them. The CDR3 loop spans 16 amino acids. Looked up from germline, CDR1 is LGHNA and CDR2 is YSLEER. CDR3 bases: TGCGCCAGCAGCCATGATTGGAGCTCTGGGGCCAACGTCCTGACTTTC. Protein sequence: CASSHDWSSGANVLTF.

The CDR3 DNA reads TGTGCCAGCAGGGGAGCGGGATCTACCTACAATGAGCAGTTCTTC. Translating it yields CASRGAGSTYNEQFF. V gene TRBV27 combines with J gene TRBJ2-1, with TRBD2 identical over 7 bases. The junction had 7 bases not matched to a gene; V was cut back by 6 bases and J by 2 bases. This CDR3 region has 15 residues. Germline CDR1 is MNHEY and CDR2 is SMNVEV (reference sequence).